What follows are 28 T cell receptor beta chains derived from one specimen sequenced in a study of blood T cell repertoires in COVID-19. Sequenced by immunoSEQ multiplex PCR; TCRdb stores in-frame clones only, minus some. The table includes 250,000 to 300,000 clones, around 89% detected once. The sequenced sample was PBMCs or T cells enriched from blood (not recorded which). Receptors originate from a middle-aged man who had recovered from COVID-19.

The V call is TRBV6-5, the J call TRBJ2-1; D not certain. This CDR3 spans 12 amino acids. The germline V and J ends were trimmed by 2 bases and 9 bases, with 8 bases remaining between them. Germline lookup yields CDR1 MNHEY and CDR2 SVGAGI. CDR3 loop: CASSYSRFEQFF. CDR3 bases: TGTGCCAGCAGTTACAGTAGATTTGAGCAGTTCTTC.

The chain couples TRBV5-1 to TRBJ1-2, with 8 positions matching TRBD1. This CDR3 spans 16 amino acids. Germline V gene lookup returns CDR1 SGHRS and CDR2 YFSETQ. V lost 0 bases to trimming and J lost 4 bases; unmatched junction nucleotides: 8. CDR3 sequence: CASSLGTGTSSYGYTF. Here the CDR3 DNA reads TGCGCCAGCAGCTTGGGGACAGGGACCAGTTCCTATGGCTACACCTTC.

This clone was recorded only once. This sequence joins TRBV21-1 and TRBJ2-7; the table's TRBD2 call for D was not verified on the DNA. TRBV21-1 is designated a pseudogene. CDR3 size: 14 residues. The CDR3 sequence is CASTKGTVSYEQYF. The CDR3 DNA sequence: TGTGCCAGCACCAAGGGGACTGTCTCCTACGAGCAGTACTTC.

The V and J genes are TRBV7-2 and TRBJ2-5; D not resolved. The CDR3 runs to 12 residues. V was clipped by 3 bases and J by 5 bases, with 7 bases between them. Per the germline V gene, CDR1 is SGHTA and CDR2 is FQGNSA. The CDR3 reads CASSFTSETQYF. CDR3 coding DNA: TGTGCCAGCAGCTTTACTTCCGAGACCCAGTACTTC.

This clone was detected only once. This chain links TRBV4-1 with TRBJ2-1; the match to TRBD2 covers 10 bases. There are 15 residues in the CDR3. Germline V CDR1 and CDR2: MGHRA, YSYEKL. The V segment lost 4 bases and the J segment 6 bases; nucleotides outside the gene matches: 6. The CDR3 loop reads CASSRLAGELNEQFF. The CDR3 coding sequence is TGCGCCAGCAGCCGCCTAGCGGGAGAGCTCAATGAGCAGTTCTTC.

The chain carries TRBV7-6 and TRBJ2-7; 9 bases fit TRBD2. The CDR3 loop spans 15 amino acids. The trim removed 5 bases at V and 2 bases at J, leaving 7 bases unmatched. In germline, CDR1 is SGHVS, CDR2 FNYEAQ. DNA for the CDR3: TGTGCCAGCAGCCCTCCGGGACTAGCTCCCTACGAGCAGTACTTC. Its protein product is CASSPPGLAPYEQYF.

This chain uses TRBV2 with TRBJ1-4, with D tentatively TRBD1 (6 bases). V lost 6 bases and J lost 0, with 8 bases in between. This CDR3 region has 14 residues. Looked up from germline, CDR1 is SNHLY and CDR2 is FYNNEI. The CDR3, as DNA: TGTGCCAGCAGGAGACAGGCAACTAATGAAAAACTGTTTTTT. Amino acids: CASRRQATNEKLFF.

J is TRBJ1-3 and V is TRBV27, with TRBD1 matching 8 bases. Germline V gene data show CDR1 as MNHEY and CDR2 as SMNVEV (reference sequence). The CDR3 contains 19 residues. Trimming at V came to 2 bases and at J to 2 bases, leaving 14 bases not matched to a gene. The CDR3 region has the DNA TGTGCCAGCAGTTTAAGTTATGTCAACCAGGGGGCAACTGGAAACACCATATATTTT. Translating it yields CASSLSYVNQGATGNTIYF.

This clone was seen once. V usage is TRBV19 and J usage is TRBJ2-1; TRBD1 might be the D (6 bases). Trimming stripped 3 bases from V and 8 bases from J, with 14 bases between. Germline-derived CDR1 and CDR2 are LNHDA and SQIVND (reference sequence). The CDR3 spans 14 residues. The CDR3 protein is CASSIIGGGDEQFF. The CDR3, as DNA: TGTGCCAGTAGTATTATAGGGGGTGGTGATGAGCAGTTCTTC.

In this sample, this clone turned up once. V and J are TRBV2 and TRBJ2-3; tentatively, D is TRBD1 (5 bases). The CDR3 covers 15 residues. Germline V gene lookup returns CDR1 SNHLY and CDR2 FYNNEI. Deletions cut 1 base from V and 0 bases from J, with 8 bases between. In DNA form, the CDR3 reads TGTGCCAGCAGTGAAGGGCAGGGTAGCACAGATACGCAGTATTTT. It codes for CASSEGQGSTDTQYF. Variable domain in full (rest from reference TRBV2 and TRBJ2-3): EPEVTQTPSHQVTQMGQEVILRCVPISNHLYFYWYRQILGQKVEFLVSFYNNEISEKSEIFDDQFSVERPDGSNFTLKIRSTKLEDSAMYFCASSEGQGSTDTQYFGPGTRLTVL.

The rearrangement links TRBV18 to TRBJ2-3; possible D gene TRBD2, 6 bases. The CDR3 loop spans 18 amino acids. Germline-derived CDR1 and CDR2 are KGHSH and LQKENI. V was pared by 3 bases and J by 0 bases, with 19 bases between. The CDR3 nucleotides are TGTGCCAGCTCACCGGCGGGAATCGGGGTTTCTAGCACAGATACGCAGTATTTT. The encoded protein is CASSPAGIGVSSTDTQYF.

The V gene is TRBV4-2, the J gene TRBJ1-3, with TRBD1 identical over 7 bases. This CDR3 comprises 17 residues. CDR1 LGHNA and CDR2 YNFKEQ come from the germline V gene. J gave up 1 base and V 1 base, and 7 bases lay outside the gene matches. CDR3 protein: CASSQGVLTGSGNTIYF. DNA for the CDR3: TGTGCCAGCAGCCAAGGGGTTCTGACAGGGTCTGGAAACACCATATATTTT.

The J gene is TRBJ2-7, the V gene TRBV5-1, with TRBD1 identical over 8 bases. The CDR3 spans 14 residues. The ends lost 6 bases at V and 4 bases at J; junction bases unmatched: 9. Germline V CDR1 and CDR2: SGHRS, YFSETQ. The CDR3 DNA follows: TGCGCCAGCAACCCATCAGGGGGCTTTTACGAGCAGTACTTC. Amino acids: CASNPSGGFYEQYF. The entire variable domain, with the rest obtained from reference TRBV5-1 and TRBJ2-7, is as follows: KAGVTQTPRYLIKTRGQQVTLSCSPISGHRSVSWYQQTPGQGLQFLFEYFSETQRNKGNFPGRFSGRQFSNSRSEMNVSTLELGDSALYLCASNPSGGFYEQYFGPGTRLTVT.

The J gene is TRBJ1-1, the V gene TRBV27, with 7 bases aligning to TRBD1. CDR1 is MNHEY, CDR2 SMNVEV, per germline (reference sequence). The V gene end was trimmed by 6 bases and the J gene end by 12 bases; junction bases not matched to a gene: 10. This CDR3 is 12 amino acids long. In DNA, the CDR3 is TGTGCCAGCAGCCCCTATACAGGGGAACCTTTCTTT. This codes for CASSPYTGEPFF.

The J gene is TRBJ2-7, the V gene TRBV11-1, with TRBD2 matching over 9 bases. The CDR3 has 14 residues. Per germline, CDR1 SGHAT and CDR2 FQDESV (reference sequence). V lost 5 bases and J lost 5; bases outside the gene matches: 7. Here the CDR3 reads CASSPAGGLNEQYF. CDR3 in DNA: TGTGCCAGCAGCCCAGCGGGAGGTCTCAACGAGCAGTACTTC. Looking up the rest from reference TRBV11-1 and TRBJ2-7 gives the full variable domain: EAEVAQSPRYKITEKSQAVAFWCDPISGHATLYWYRQILGQGPELLVQFQDESVVDDSQLPKDRFSAERLKGVDSTLKIQPAELGDSAMYLCASSPAGGLNEQYFGPGTRLTVT.

The chain is built from TRBV5-4 and TRBJ1-4; D is unresolved. V was clipped by 0 bases and J by 4 bases, with 7 bases between them. The CDR3 sequence is 14 residues long. Looked up from germline, CDR1 is SGHNT and CDR2 is YYREEE (reference sequence). CDR3 amino acids: CASSLGRDNEKLFF. CDR3 bases: TGTGCCAGCAGCTTGGGGCGGGATAATGAAAAACTGTTTTTT.

This clone was seen once. The CDR3 sequence is CASSLSGTAGTEAFF. The CDR3, as DNA: TGTGCCAGCAGCTTATCGGGTACGGCTGGGACTGAAGCTTTCTTT. The rearrangement joins TRBV7-3 to TRBJ1-1; the D is unclear. The V gene's germline CDR1 is SGHTA and CDR2 FQGTGA. Deletions cut 2 bases from V and 5 bases from J, with 15 bases between. This CDR3 is 15 amino acids long.

The chain uses TRBV19 and TRBJ2-7; D not certain. The CDR3 contains 14 residues. In germline, CDR1 is LNHDA, CDR2 SQIVND (reference sequence). Trimming removed 2 bases at V and 7 bases at J, with 15 bases between. CDR3 sequence reads: CASSIFGQTEEQYF. The CDR3 DNA is TGTGCCAGTAGTATATTTGGGCAAACGGAAGAGCAGTACTTC.

V is TRBV28 and J is TRBJ1-5, with 7 bases matching TRBD1. The CDR3 has 18 amino acids. CDR1 is MDHEN, CDR2 SYDVKM, per germline. The V and J ends lost 6 bases and 4 bases, in that order; junction bases with no gene match: 18. The CDR3 region has the DNA TGTGCCAGCAGCAAAACCGGGACAGAAATCCATAGTAATCAGCCCCAGCATTTT. Its protein is CASSKTGTEIHSNQPQHF.

The genes are TRBV18 and TRBJ1-2; no firm D call. Germline-derived CDR1 and CDR2 are KGHSH and LQKENI. The CDR3 has 15 residues. Trimming left V 6 bases short and J 8 bases short, with 22 bases between. CDR3 in DNA: TGTGCCAGCTCGTCGGATCCGGGGAGCCTTGGGGGCTACACCTTC. This encodes CASSSDPGSLGGYTF.

The chain couples TRBV6-6 to TRBJ1-4, with D unclear. The CDR3 is 14 amino acids. Trimming pared 2 bases from V and 8 bases from J, leaving 12 bases between. Germline V gene lookup returns CDR1 MNHNY and CDR2 SVGAGI (reference sequence). CDR3 in DNA: TGTGCCAGCAGTTACGACACCAGCCTGGAAAAACTGTTTTTT. Encoded protein: CASSYDTSLEKLFF.

The V call is TRBV6-5, the J call TRBJ1-2; a weak D match, TRBD1 (5 bases). Germline V gene data show CDR1 as MNHEY and CDR2 as SVGAGI. The V end lost 11 bases, the J end lost 4 bases, and 17 bases lay between the germline ends. CDR3 length equals 13 residues. The CDR3 DNA reads as TGTGCCGGGGATCAGGGTCTCGGCTATGGCTACACCTTC. As protein: CAGDQGLGYGYTF.

V and J are TRBV5-4 and TRBJ2-7, with 11 bases that match TRBD2. Per the germline V gene, CDR1 is SGHNT and CDR2 is YYREEE (reference sequence). V lost 2 bases, J lost 3 bases, and 4 bases stayed unmatched. The CDR3 has 15 amino acids. For the CDR3, the DNA is TGTGCCAGCAGCTTCGGCCTAGCGGGAGGCTACGAGCAGTACTTC. It translates to CASSFGLAGGYEQYF.

This chain joins TRBV7-2 and TRBJ2-3; the D gene is possibly TRBD2 (6 bases). Germline loops: CDR1 SGHTA, CDR2 FQGNSA. V lost 3 bases and J 4 bases, leaving 11 bases between the germline ends. The CDR3 spans 14 residues. CDR3 sequence: CASSFGGIPDTQYF. CDR3 in DNA: TGTGCCAGCAGCTTTGGCGGGATCCCAGATACGCAGTATTTT.

This sequence joins TRBV7-9 and TRBJ2-1, with D unresolved. V was clipped by 8 bases and J by 0 bases, with 11 bases between them. This CDR3 is 14 amino acids long. Looked up from germline, CDR1 is SEHNR and CDR2 is FQNEAQ (reference sequence). The CDR3 DNA is TGTGCCAGCCAGGATTCGAGCTCCTACAATGAGCAGTTCTTC. Translating it yields CASQDSSSYNEQFF.

This chain connects TRBV21-1 to TRBJ1-1. TRBV21-1 is recorded as a pseudogene. This CDR3 contains 18 residues. The CDR3 reads CASSLIGLGGRVSTEAFF. CDR3 nucleotides: TGTGCCAGCAGTCTGATAGGACTCGGAGGTCGTGTATCCACTGAAGCTTTCTTT.

This clone appeared a single time. The CDR3 DNA reads as TGTGCCAGTAGTACAGCAGACGCCGGGGTGAACACTGAAGCTTTCTTT. As protein: CASSTADAGVNTEAFF. The chain has TRBV19 and TRBJ1-1; D is uncertain. V was cut by 4 bases and J by 0 bases, with 15 bases left in between. This CDR3 has 16 residues. Germline V gene lookup returns CDR1 LNHDA and CDR2 SQIVND (reference sequence).

The rearrangement links TRBV11-2 to TRBJ2-1; TRBD2 matches at 9 bases. The CDR3 consists of 14 residues. Losses at the gene ends were 2 bases for V and 7 bases for J; bases not matched to a gene: 3. In germline, CDR1 is SGHAT, CDR2 FQNNGV. The CDR3 region has the DNA TGTGCCAGCAGCTTACTAGCGGGGAGGAATGAGCAGTTCTTC. This sequence encodes CASSLLAGRNEQFF.